Listed below are T cell receptor beta chains from one sample, sequenced in a study of blood T cell repertoires in COVID-19. Sequencing was performed with immunoSEQ multiplex PCR; in TCRdb, only in-frame clones are kept and a portion is missing. Of about 320,000 clones in the sample, roughly 90% are singletons; the top ten hold around 4.2%. The sequenced material came from PBMCs or T cells enriched from blood (not recorded which). The receptor set was obtained from a woman in her 30s who had been exposed to COVID-19. Both conserved end residues are part of each CDR3. The D gene is left open where the match is weak. Size is omitted from some rows. Given values are once, few, many or a class for expanded clones.

CDR3aa	CDR3nt	d_gene	j_gene	abundance	v_gene
CASSLSQLAYNEQFF	TGTGCCAGCAGCTTATCCCAGCTAGCGTACAATGAGCAGTTCTTC	NA	TRBJ2-1	NA	TRBV7-7
CAWETGGVGAFF	TGTGCCTGGGAGACAGGGGGCGTGGGGGCTTTCTTT	TRBD1	TRBJ1-1	NA	TRBV30
CASRQGSNEKLFF	TGCGCCAGCAGACAGGGATCTAATGAAAAACTGTTTTTT	NA	TRBJ1-4	once	TRBV5-1
CASSLNRELASEQYF	TGTGCCAGCAGCCTAAACCGGGAGTTGGCTTCCGAGCAGTACTTC	NA	TRBJ2-7	NA	TRBV7-9
CAWDWTGADTEAFF	TGTGCCTGGGACTGGACAGGGGCGGACACTGAAGCTTTCTTT	TRBD1	TRBJ1-1	NA	TRBV30
CASSFPPRQGARNTEAFF	TGTGCCAGCAGCTTTCCCCCCCGACAGGGGGCTCGGAACACTGAAGCTTTCTTT	TRBD1	TRBJ1-1	NA	TRBV7-9
CATIGGQGAVNTGELFF	TGTGCCACGATAGGGGGACAGGGGGCAGTGAACACCGGGGAGCTGTTTTTT	TRBD1	TRBJ2-2	NA	TRBV2
CASSLRDSYNEQFF	TGTGCCAGCAGCTTAAGGGACAGCTACAATGAGCAGTTCTTC	TRBD1	TRBJ2-1	NA	TRBV11-3
CAISDLGHEQFF	TGTGCCATCAGTGACTTGGGCCATGAGCAGTTCTTC	NA	TRBJ2-1	NA	TRBV10-3
CASSPLPVNTEAFF	TGTGCCAGCAGCCCCCTTCCAGTGAACACTGAAGCTTTCTTT	NA	TRBJ1-1	NA	TRBV9
CASSYSSFGFTNYGYTF	TGTGCCAGCAGTTACTCGAGTTTCGGGTTCACTAACTATGGCTACACCTTC	NA	TRBJ1-2	NA	TRBV6-2/TRBV6-3
CASSRETRSGEKLFF	TGTGCCAGCAGTCGGGAAACGAGGAGTGGGGAAAAACTGTTTTTT	NA	TRBJ1-4	NA	TRBV2
CSVVLDSLNTEAFF	TGCAGCGTTGTGTTGGACAGCCTGAACACTGAAGCTTTCTTT	NA	TRBJ1-1	few	TRBV29-1
CASSRWSETQYF	TGTGCCAGCAGCCGGTGGTCAGAGACCCAGTACTTC	NA	TRBJ2-5	NA	TRBV5-8
CASSEAPRADTEAFF	TGTGCCAGCAGTGAAGCGCCCAGGGCAGACACTGAAGCTTTCTTT	NA	TRBJ1-1	NA	TRBV6-1
CASSYGQPPNEKLFF	TGTGCCAGCAGTTACGGCCAACCACCTAATGAAAAACTGTTTTTT	NA	TRBJ1-4	NA	TRBV6-5
CASSPPNGNTIYF	TGCGCCAGCAGCCCGCCTAACGGAAACACCATATATTTT	NA	TRBJ1-3	once	TRBV5-1
CAGGVSPYEQYF	TGTGCCGGGGGGGTGTCGCCCTACGAGCAGTACTTC	TRBD2	TRBJ2-7	NA	TRBV2
CSVVKNTEAFF	TGCAGCGTTGTTAAGAACACTGAAGCTTTCTTT	NA	TRBJ1-1	NA	TRBV29-1
CASGDRWNSPLHF	TGTGCCAGCGGGGACAGGTGGAATTCACCCCTCCACTTT	TRBD1	TRBJ1-6	NA	TRBV6-5
CASSQDVSGGYNEQFF	TGCGCCAGCAGCCAAGATGTGAGCGGGGGGTACAATGAGCAGTTCTTC	TRBD2	TRBJ2-1	NA	TRBV4-1
CASSASSGRSVGTDTQYF	TGTGCCAGCAGCGCCTCTAGCGGGAGGTCTGTAGGCACAGATACGCAGTATTTT	TRBD2	TRBJ2-3	NA	TRBV9
CASSTYRNTEAFF	TGCGCCAGCAGTACATACAGGAACACTGAAGCTTTCTTT	NA	TRBJ1-1	NA	TRBV5-1